This is a list of T cell receptor beta chains from one sample in a study of response to subunit inactivated influenza vaccine. MiXCR was run by TCRdb on the RT-PCR reads, yielding one entry per CDR3 protein. The data hold about 160,000 distinct CDR3 sequences, with under 13% observed a single time. Sequences were derived from non-naive T cells sorted from PBMCs, sampled more than 35 days after vaccination. These TCRs come from a man in his fifties who received an inactivated influenza vaccine. The CDR3 runs from the conserved cysteine through the conserved F or W. Each record gives: J gene, V gene, D gene, clone size, CDR3 protein, CDR3 DNA. The D gene is left open where the match is weak. Clone sizes are given selectively: once, few, many, or a class where the clone is expanded.

>TRBJ2-4|TRBV7-9|NA|NA
CASSPLSRDIQYF
TGTGCCAGCAGCCCCCTGTCCCGAGACATTCAGTACTTC
>TRBJ2-1|TRBV20-1|TRBD2|many
CSARDESSGTSYNEQFF
TGCAGTGCTAGAGATGAGTCTAGCGGAACCTCCTACAATGAGCAGTTCTTC
>TRBJ2-7|TRBV29-1|NA|many
CSVSGGRENEQYF
TGCAGCGTCTCAGGGGGGCGGGAGAACGAGCAGTACTTC
>TRBJ1-1|TRBV28|NA|few
CASSLSQWLSPEAFF
TGTGCCAGCAGTTTGTCCCAGTGGTTGTCTCCTGAAGCTTTCTTT
>TRBJ2-2|TRBV29-1|TRBD1|many
CSVVPDRGLIGELFF
TGCAGCGTTGTCCCGGACAGGGGGCTTATCGGGGAGCTGTTTTTT
>TRBJ2-7|TRBV7-9|NA|NA
CASSLNVGKTYEQYF
TGTGCCAGCAGCTTAAACGTCGGGAAAACCTACGAGCAGTACTTC
>TRBJ1-3|TRBV4-2|NA|NA
CASSFGVRGSGNTIYF
TGTGCCAGCAGCTTTGGTGTCAGGGGCTCTGGAAACACCATATATTTT
>TRBJ2-7|TRBV7-2|NA|many
CASSLEAVRGEQYF
TGTGCCAGCAGCTTAGAAGCGGTTCGGGGGGAGCAGTACTTC
>TRBJ2-3|TRBV7-2|TRBD2|many
CASSLTGPAGGRDTQYF
TGTGCCAGCAGCTTAACAGGTCCAGCGGGGGGGCGAGATACGCAGTATTTT
>TRBJ2-7|TRBV7-2|TRBD1|few
CASSRTGDYEQYF
TGTGCCAGCAGCCGGACAGGCGACTACGAGCAGTACTTC
>TRBJ2-3|TRBV7-2|NA|many
CASSSSSSSTDTQYF
TGTGCCAGCAGCTCCTCTAGCAGCAGCACAGATACGCAGTATTTT
>TRBJ2-7|TRBV20-1|TRBD2|many
CSARRVAGSYEQYF
TGCAGTGCTAGACGGGTAGCGGGAAGTTACGAGCAGTACTTC
>TRBJ2-1|TRBV10-3|NA|NA
CAISDRNEQFF
TGTGCCATCAGTGACCGCAATGAGCAGTTCTTC
>TRBJ2-2|TRBV10-2|TRBD2|NA
CASSGLAGHTGELFF
TGCGCCAGCAGTGGACTAGCGGGCCACACCGGGGAGCTGTTTTTT
>TRBJ2-5|TRBV10-3|NA|many
CAISESPRPGARETQYF
TGTGCCATCAGTGAGTCCCCTCGGCCGGGGGCTCGAGAGACCCAGTACTTC
>TRBJ1-1|TRBV24-1|NA|few
CATSDAMGTEAFF
TGTGCCACCAGTGATGCCATGGGCACTGAAGCTTTCTTT
>TRBJ2-3|TRBV5-1|NA|NA
CASSKGVGDTDTQYF
TGCGCCAGCAGCAAAGGTGTGGGTGACACAGATACGCAGTATTTT
>TRBJ2-5|TRBV21-1|NA|NA
CASSKFAAGDHQETQYF
TGTGCCAGCAGCAAATTCGCAGCGGGGGACCACCAAGAGACCCAGTACTTC
>TRBJ2-5|TRBV19|NA|NA
CASSLYVVPRETQYF
TGTGCCAGTAGCCTTTACGTCGTGCCCAGGGAGACCCAGTACTTC
>TRBJ2-5|TRBV4-1|NA|NA
CASSQGPQETQYF
TGCGCCAGCAGCCAAGGACCCCAAGAGACCCAGTACTTC
>TRBJ2-2|TRBV19|NA|few
CASSRDLTAGELFF
TGTGCCAGTAGCAGGGATTTAACGGCCGGGGAGCTGTTTTTT
>TRBJ2-1|TRBV10-3|TRBD1|few
CAISEGTGNNEQFF
TGTGCCATCAGTGAGGGGACAGGAAACAATGAGCAGTTCTTC
>TRBJ1-2|TRBV5-1|TRBD1|NA
CASSRGQGTYGYTF
TGCGCCAGCAGCCGGGGACAGGGGACATATGGCTACACCTTC
>TRBJ2-1|TRBV5-6|NA|many
CASSLVIGSSYNEQFF
TGTGCCAGCAGCTTGGTTATAGGGAGCTCCTACAATGAGCAGTTCTTC
>TRBJ1-2|TRBV6-6|TRBD1|NA
CASSTGGGYTF
TGTGCCAGCAGCACAGGGGGCGGCTACACCTTC
>TRBJ1-2|TRBV4-2|TRBD1|NA
CASSPGDRGRAYGYTF
TGTGCCAGCAGCCCTGGGGACAGGGGGCGCGCCTATGGCTACACCTTC
>TRBJ2-3|TRBV20-1|TRBD2|few
CSARGGVSTDTQYF
TGCAGTGCCCGTGGGGGGGTCAGCACAGATACGCAGTATTTT
>TRBJ2-1|TRBV5-5|NA|NA
CASSPIYTEPYNEQFF
TGTGCCAGCAGCCCCATTTACACGGAACCGTACAATGAGCAGTTCTTC
>TRBJ1-2|TRBV5-1|NA|many
CASSLEGYNYGYTF
TGCGCCAGCAGCTTGGAAGGATATAACTATGGCTACACCTTC
>TRBJ1-2|TRBV20-1|NA|NA
CSLADTTTYGYTF
TGCAGCCTTGCGGACACTACCACCTATGGCTACACCTTC
>TRBJ2-1|TRBV5-1|TRBD1|many
CASSLTGGLDEQFF
TGCGCCAGCAGCCTGACAGGGGGCCTCGATGAGCAGTTCTTC
>TRBJ1-6|TRBV2|TRBD1|many
CASSERQGANSPLHF
TGTGCCAGCAGTGAAAGACAGGGGGCGAATTCACCCCTCCACTTT
>TRBJ2-4|TRBV5-1|NA|NA
CASSWGPGVTAKNIQYF
TGCGCCAGCAGCTGGGGCCCCGGCGTCACAGCCAAAAACATTCAGTACTTC
>TRBJ1-3|TRBV15|NA|NA
CATSRDMGAGNTIYF
TGTGCCACCAGCAGAGATATGGGGGCTGGAAACACCATATATTTT
>TRBJ1-5|TRBV5-5|NA|NA
CASSRNAGSNQPQHF
TGTGCCAGCAGCCGGAATGCTGGTAGCAATCAGCCCCAGCATTTT
>TRBJ2-7|TRBV29-1|TRBD1|few
CSVGVDRGYEQYF
TGCAGCGTTGGAGTGGACAGGGGCTACGAGCAGTACTTC
>TRBJ2-2|TRBV2|NA|few
CASSSEGGDTGELFF
TGTGCCAGCAGCTCCGAGGGGGGCGACACCGGGGAGCTGTTTTTT
>TRBJ2-5|TRBV24-1|NA|NA
CATSDPTEGTQYF
TGTGCCACCAGTGACCCCACGGAAGGGACCCAGTACTTC
>TRBJ2-1|TRBV7-2|TRBD2|few
CASSRTTSGYEQFF
TGTGCCAGCAGCCGGACGACTAGCGGTTATGAGCAGTTCTTC
>TRBJ2-1|TRBV12-3/TRBV12-4|NA|NA
CVSSVVFGGRGYEQFF
TGTGTCAGCAGTGTCGTTTTCGGAGGCAGGGGTTATGAGCAGTTCTTC
>TRBJ2-2|TRBV11-3|NA|many
CASSLRGSGELFF
TGTGCCAGCAGCCTGAGGGGGTCCGGGGAGCTGTTTTTT
>TRBJ1-1|TRBV12-3/TRBV12-4|NA|medium-sized
CASSLGDTAKAFF
TGTGCCAGCAGTTTAGGAGACACAGCCAAAGCTTTCTTT
>TRBJ2-3|TRBV7-2|NA|many
CASSPQGRGDTQYF
TGTGCCAGCAGCCCCCAGGGGAGGGGAGATACGCAGTATTTT
>TRBJ2-4|TRBV3-1|TRBD2|many
CASSQLPGGAKNIQYF
TGTGCCAGCAGCCAACTTCCGGGAGGGGCCAAAAACATTCAGTACTTC
>TRBJ2-1|TRBV25-1|TRBD2|many
CASSEASGRANEQFF
TGTGCCAGCAGTGAAGCTAGCGGGAGGGCCAATGAGCAGTTCTTC
>TRBJ1-6|TRBV20-1|TRBD1|few
CSARDIRTGESSPLHF
TGCAGTGCTAGAGATATCCGGACAGGGGAGAGTTCACCCCTCCACTTT
>TRBJ2-1|TRBV7-9|TRBD2|many
CASSYGGGAYYNEQFF
TGTGCCAGCAGTTACGGCGGGGGGGCGTACTACAATGAGCAGTTCTTC
>TRBJ2-7|TRBV7-2|TRBD2|few
CASSLPLAGGPPTYEQYF
TGTGCCAGCAGCTTACCACTAGCGGGAGGGCCGCCAACCTACGAGCAGTACTTC
>TRBJ2-1|TRBV11-2|TRBD1|few
CASSSMTGKGEQFF
TGTGCCAGCAGCTCCATGACAGGGAAGGGGGAGCAGTTCTTC
>TRBJ2-1|TRBV19|NA|NA
CATNALSGVGAREQFF
TGTGCGACGAATGCCCTCTCGGGAGTTGGTGCGAGGGAGCAGTTCTTC
>TRBJ2-7|TRBV6-2/TRBV6-3|TRBD2|NA
CASSAGGGLRSEQYF
TGTGCCAGCAGTGCCGGGGGGGGCCTTCGTTCCGAGCAGTACTTC
>TRBJ2-1|TRBV3-1|NA|few
CASSPRGTTGGNPRFF
TGTGCCAGCAGCCCGAGAGGGACCACGGGGGGCAACCCGAGGTTCTTC
>TRBJ2-7|TRBV5-1|TRBD2|NA
CASSPFRDYGSYEQNF
TGCGCCAGCAGCCCATTCCGGGACTACGGCTCCTACGAGCAGAACTTC
>TRBJ2-1|TRBV29-1|NA|many
CSVEGRKVGVRDEQFF
TGCAGCGTTGAAGGACGAAAGGTAGGGGTTCGTGATGAGCAGTTCTTC
>TRBJ2-2|TRBV5-1|NA|many
CASSLAVAGELFF
TGCGCCAGCAGCTTGGCAGTCGCCGGGGAGCTGTTTTTT
>TRBJ2-7|TRBV6-5|TRBD1|NA
CASSYDGQGAYEQYF
TGTGCCAGCAGTTATGACGGACAGGGGGCCTACGAGCAGTACTTC
>TRBJ2-1|TRBV20-1|NA|few
CSATRGGWNEQFF
TGCAGTGCTACGAGGGGGGGTTGGAATGAGCAGTTCTTC